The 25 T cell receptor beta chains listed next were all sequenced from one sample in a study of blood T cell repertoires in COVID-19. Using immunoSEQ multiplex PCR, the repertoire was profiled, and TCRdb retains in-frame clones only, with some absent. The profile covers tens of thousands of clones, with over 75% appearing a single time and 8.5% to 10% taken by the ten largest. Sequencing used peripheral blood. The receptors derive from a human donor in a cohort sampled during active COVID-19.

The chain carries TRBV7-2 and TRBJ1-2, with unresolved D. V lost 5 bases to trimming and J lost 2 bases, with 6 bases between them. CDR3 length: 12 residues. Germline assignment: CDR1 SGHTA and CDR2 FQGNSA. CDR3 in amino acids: CASSPQNYGYTF. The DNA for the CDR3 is TGTGCCAGCAGCCCCCAAAACTATGGCTACACCTTC.

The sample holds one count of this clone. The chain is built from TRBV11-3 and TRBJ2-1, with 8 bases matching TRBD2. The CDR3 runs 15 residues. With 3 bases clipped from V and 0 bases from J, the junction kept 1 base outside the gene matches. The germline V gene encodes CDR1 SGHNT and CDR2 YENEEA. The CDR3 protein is CASSFGGVSYNEQFF. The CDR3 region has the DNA TGTGCCAGCAGCTTCGGGGGGGTCTCCTACAATGAGCAGTTCTTC.

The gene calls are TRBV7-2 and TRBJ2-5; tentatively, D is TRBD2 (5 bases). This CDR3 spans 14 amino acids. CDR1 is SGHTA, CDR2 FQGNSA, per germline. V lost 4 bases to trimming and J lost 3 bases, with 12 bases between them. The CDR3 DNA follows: TGTGCCAGCAGCTCCTCCGCGACTAAAGAGACCCAGTACTTC. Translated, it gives CASSSSATKETQYF. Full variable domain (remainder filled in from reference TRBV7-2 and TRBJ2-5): GAGVSQSPSNKVTEKGKDVELRCDPISGHTALYWYRQSLGQGLEFLIYFQGNSAPDKSGLPSDRFSAERTGGSVSTLTIQRTQQEDSAVYLCASSSSATKETQYFGPGTRLLVL.

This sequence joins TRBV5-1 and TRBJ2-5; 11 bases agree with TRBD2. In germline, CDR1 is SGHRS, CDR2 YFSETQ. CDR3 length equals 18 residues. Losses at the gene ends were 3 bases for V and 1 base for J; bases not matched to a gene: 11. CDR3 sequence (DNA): TGCGCCAGCAGCTGGGGTCTAGCGGGAGGCCAATTCCAAGAGACCCAGTACTTC. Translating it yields CASSWGLAGGQFQETQYF. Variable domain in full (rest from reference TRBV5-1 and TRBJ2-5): KAGVTQTPRYLIKTRGQQVTLSCSPISGHRSVSWYQQTPGQGLQFLFEYFSETQRNKGNFPGRFSGRQFSNSRSEMNVSTLELGDSALYLCASSWGLAGGQFQETQYFGPGTRLLVL.

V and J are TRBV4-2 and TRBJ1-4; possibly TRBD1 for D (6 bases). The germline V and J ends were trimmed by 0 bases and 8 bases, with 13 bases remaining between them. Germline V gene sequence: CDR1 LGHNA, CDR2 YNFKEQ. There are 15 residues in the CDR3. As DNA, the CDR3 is TGTGCCAGCAGCCAAGAATCAGGGGTGGTGGAAAAACTGTTTTTT. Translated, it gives CASSQESGVVEKLFF.

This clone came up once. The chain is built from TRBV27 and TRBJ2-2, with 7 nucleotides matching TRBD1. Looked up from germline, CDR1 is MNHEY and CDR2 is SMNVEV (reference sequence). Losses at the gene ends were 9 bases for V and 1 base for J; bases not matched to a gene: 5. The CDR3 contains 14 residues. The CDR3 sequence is CASRDRRNTGELFF. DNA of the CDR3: TGTGCCAGTCGGGACAGACGGAACACCGGGGAGCTGTTTTTT.

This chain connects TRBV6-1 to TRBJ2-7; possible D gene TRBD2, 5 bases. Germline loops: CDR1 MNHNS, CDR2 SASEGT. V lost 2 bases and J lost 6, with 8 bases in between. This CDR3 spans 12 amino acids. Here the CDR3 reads CASSERGGEQYF. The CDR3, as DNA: TGTGCCAGCAGTGAACGGGGTGGCGAGCAGTACTTC.

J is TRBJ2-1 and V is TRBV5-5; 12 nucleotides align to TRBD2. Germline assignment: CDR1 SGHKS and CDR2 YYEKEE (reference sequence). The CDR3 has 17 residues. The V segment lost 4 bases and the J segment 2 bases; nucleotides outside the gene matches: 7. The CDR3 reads CASSPDWTSGAYNEQFF. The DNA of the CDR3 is TGTGCCAGCAGCCCGGACTGGACTAGCGGGGCCTACAATGAGCAGTTCTTC.

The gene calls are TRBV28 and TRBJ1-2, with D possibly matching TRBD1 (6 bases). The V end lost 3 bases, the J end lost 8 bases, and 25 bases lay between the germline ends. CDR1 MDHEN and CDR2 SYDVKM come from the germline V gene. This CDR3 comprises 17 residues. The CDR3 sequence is CASSFGLGPGRGVGYTF. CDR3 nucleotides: TGTGCCAGCAGTTTTGGACTCGGACCCGGCAGGGGTGTAGGCTACACCTTC.

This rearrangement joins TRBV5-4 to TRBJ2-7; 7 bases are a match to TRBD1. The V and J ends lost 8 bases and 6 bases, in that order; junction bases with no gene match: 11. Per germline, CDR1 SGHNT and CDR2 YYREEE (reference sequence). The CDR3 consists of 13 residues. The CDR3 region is CASSGTVGTEQYF. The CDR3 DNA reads TGTGCCAGTTCCGGGACAGTGGGGACCGAGCAGTACTTC.

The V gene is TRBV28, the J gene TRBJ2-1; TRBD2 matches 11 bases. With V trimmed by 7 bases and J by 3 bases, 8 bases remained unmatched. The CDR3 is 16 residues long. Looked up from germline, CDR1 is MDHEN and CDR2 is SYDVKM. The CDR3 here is CASISASGRNYNEQFF. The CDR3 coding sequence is TGTGCCAGCATTTCGGCTAGCGGGAGGAACTACAATGAGCAGTTCTTC.

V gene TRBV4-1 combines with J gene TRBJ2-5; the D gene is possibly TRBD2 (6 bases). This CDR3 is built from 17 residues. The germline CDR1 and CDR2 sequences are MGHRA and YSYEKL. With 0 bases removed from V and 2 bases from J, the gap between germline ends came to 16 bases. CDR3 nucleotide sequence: TGCGCCAGCAGCCAAGAATTGGCTAGCGTTCAACAAGAGACCCAGTACTTC. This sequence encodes CASSQELASVQQETQYF.

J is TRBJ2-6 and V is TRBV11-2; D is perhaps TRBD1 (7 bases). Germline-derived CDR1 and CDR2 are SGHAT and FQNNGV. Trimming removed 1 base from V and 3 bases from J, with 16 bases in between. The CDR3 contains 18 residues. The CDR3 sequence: CASSLAGGPPLGANVLTF. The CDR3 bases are TGTGCCAGCAGCTTAGCAGGGGGGCCGCCTCTTGGGGCCAACGTCCTGACTTTC.

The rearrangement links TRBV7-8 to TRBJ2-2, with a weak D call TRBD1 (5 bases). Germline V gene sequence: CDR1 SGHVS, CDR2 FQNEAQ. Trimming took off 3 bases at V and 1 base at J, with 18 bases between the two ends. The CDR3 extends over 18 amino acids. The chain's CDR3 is CASSFMGRQILNTGELFF. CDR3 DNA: TGTGCCAGCAGCTTTATGGGTAGACAGATATTGAACACCGGGGAGCTGTTTTTT.

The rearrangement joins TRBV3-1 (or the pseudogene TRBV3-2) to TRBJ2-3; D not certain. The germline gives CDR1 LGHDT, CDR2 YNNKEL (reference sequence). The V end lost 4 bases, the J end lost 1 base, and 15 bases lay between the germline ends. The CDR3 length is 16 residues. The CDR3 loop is CASSPDIDQRTDTQYF. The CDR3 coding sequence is TGTGCCAGCAGCCCCGACATTGACCAGCGCACAGATACGCAGTATTTT.

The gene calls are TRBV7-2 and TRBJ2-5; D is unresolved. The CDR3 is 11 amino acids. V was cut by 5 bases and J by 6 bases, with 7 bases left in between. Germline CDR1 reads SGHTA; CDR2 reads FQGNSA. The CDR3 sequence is CASSLQKTQYF. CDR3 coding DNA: TGTGCCAGCAGCCTCCAGAAGACCCAGTACTTC.

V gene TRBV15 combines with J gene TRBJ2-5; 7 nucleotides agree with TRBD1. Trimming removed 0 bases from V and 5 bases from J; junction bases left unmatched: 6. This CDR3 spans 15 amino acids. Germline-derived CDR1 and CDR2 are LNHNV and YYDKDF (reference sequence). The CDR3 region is CATSREWGQWETQYF. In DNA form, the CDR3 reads TGTGCCACCAGCAGAGAGTGGGGACAGTGGGAGACCCAGTACTTC.

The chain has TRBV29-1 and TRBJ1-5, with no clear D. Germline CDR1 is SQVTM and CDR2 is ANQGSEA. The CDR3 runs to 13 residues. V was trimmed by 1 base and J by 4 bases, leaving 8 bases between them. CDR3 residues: CSVEVAVNQPQHF. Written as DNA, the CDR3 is TGCAGCGTTGAAGTGGCCGTAAATCAGCCCCAGCATTTT.

CDR3 region: CASSPSTSGYNEQFF. Written as DNA, the CDR3 is TGTGCCAGCAGCCCGTCGACTAGCGGGTACAATGAGCAGTTCTTC. V gene TRBV13 combines with J gene TRBJ2-1, with 10 positions matching TRBD2. The V gene's germline CDR1 is PRHDT and CDR2 FYEKMQ (reference sequence). The CDR3 extends over 15 amino acids. V lost 5 bases, J lost 4 bases, and 5 bases stayed unmatched.

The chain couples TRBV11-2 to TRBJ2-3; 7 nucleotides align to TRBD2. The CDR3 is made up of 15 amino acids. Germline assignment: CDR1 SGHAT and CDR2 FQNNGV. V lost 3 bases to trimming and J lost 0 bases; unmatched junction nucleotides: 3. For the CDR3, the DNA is TGTGCCAGCAGCTTCCTAGCGGCTAGCACAGATACGCAGTATTTT. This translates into CASSFLAASTDTQYF.

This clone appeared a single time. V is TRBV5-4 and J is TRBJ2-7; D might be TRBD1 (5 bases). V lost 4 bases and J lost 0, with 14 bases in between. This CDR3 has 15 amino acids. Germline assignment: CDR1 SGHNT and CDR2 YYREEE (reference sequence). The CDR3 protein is CASSRAGLSSYEQYF. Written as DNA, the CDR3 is TGTGCCAGCAGCCGCGCAGGGCTTAGCTCCTACGAGCAGTACTTC. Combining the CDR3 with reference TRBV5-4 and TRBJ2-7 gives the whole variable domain ETGVTQSPTHLIKTRGQQVTLRCSSQSGHNTVSWYQQALGQGPQFIFQYYREEENGRGNFPPRFSGLQFPNYSSELNVNALELDDSALYLCASSRAGLSSYEQYFGPGTRLTVT.

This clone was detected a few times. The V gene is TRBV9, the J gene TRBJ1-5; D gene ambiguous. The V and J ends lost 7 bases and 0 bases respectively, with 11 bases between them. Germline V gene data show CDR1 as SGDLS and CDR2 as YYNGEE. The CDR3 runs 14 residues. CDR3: CASSESYSNQPQHF. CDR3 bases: TGTGCCAGCTCCGAGAGCTATAGCAATCAGCCCCAGCATTTT.

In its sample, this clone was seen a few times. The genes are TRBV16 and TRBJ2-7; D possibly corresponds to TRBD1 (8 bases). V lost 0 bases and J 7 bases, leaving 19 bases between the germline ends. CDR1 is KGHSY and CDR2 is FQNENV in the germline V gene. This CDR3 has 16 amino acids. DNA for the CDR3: TGTGCCAGCAGCCAATCCACAGGGGGGGCGGTGAGAGAGCAGTACTTC. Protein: CASSQSTGGAVREQYF. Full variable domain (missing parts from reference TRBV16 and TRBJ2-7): GEEVAQTPKHLVRGEGQKAKLYCAPIKGHSYVFWYQQVLKNEFKFLISFQNENVFDETGMPKERFSAKCLPNSPCSLEIQATKLEDSAVYFCASSQSTGGAVREQYFGPGTRLTVT.

Here the CDR3 reads CASSLYGEHGTIYF. Here the CDR3 DNA reads TGTGCCAGCAGTTTATACGGGGAACATGGCACCATATATTTT. The rearrangement links TRBV28 to TRBJ1-3; D is unresolved. Trimming took 1 base from V and 9 from J, leaving 13 bases between them. The CDR3 length is 14 residues. Germline V gene sequence: CDR1 MDHEN, CDR2 SYDVKM.

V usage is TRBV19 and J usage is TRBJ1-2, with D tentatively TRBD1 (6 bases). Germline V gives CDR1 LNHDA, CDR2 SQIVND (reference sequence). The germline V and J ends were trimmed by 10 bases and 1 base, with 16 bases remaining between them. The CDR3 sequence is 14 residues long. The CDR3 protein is CATQAGVHNYGYTF. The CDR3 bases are TGTGCCACCCAGGCAGGGGTGCATAACTATGGCTACACCTTC.